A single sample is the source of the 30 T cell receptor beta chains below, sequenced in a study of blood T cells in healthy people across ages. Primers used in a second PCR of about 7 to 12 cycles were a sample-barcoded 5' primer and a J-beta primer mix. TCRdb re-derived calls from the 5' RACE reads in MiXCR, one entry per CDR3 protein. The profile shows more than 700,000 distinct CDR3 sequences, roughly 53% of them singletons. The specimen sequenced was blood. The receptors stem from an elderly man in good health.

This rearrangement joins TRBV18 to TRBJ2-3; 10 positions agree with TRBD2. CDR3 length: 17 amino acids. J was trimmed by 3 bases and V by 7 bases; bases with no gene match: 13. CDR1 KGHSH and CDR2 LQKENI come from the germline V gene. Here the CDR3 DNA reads TGTGCCAGCTTTCGGGAGCTAGCGGGAGCGCGGACAGATACGCAGTATTTT. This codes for CASFRELAGARTDTQYF.

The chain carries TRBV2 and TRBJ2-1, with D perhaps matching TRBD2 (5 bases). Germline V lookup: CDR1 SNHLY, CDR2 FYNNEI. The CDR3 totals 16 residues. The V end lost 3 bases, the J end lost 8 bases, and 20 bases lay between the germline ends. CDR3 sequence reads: CASSDGLYKRTDEQFF. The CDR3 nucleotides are TGTGCCAGCAGTGATGGACTCTACAAAAGAACCGATGAGCAGTTCTTC. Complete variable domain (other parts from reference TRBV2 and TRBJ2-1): EPEVTQTPSHQVTQMGQEVILRCVPISNHLYFYWYRQILGQKVEFLVSFYNNEISEKSEIFDDQFSVERPDGSNFTLKIRSTKLEDSAMYFCASSDGLYKRTDEQFFGPGTRLTVL.

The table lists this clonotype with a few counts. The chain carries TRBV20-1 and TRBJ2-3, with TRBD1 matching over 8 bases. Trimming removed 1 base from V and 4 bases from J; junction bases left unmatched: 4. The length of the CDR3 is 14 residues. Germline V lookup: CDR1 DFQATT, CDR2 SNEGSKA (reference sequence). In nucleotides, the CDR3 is TGCAGTGCTAGAGTTACAGGGGGACCAGATACGCAGTATTTT. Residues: CSARVTGGPDTQYF.

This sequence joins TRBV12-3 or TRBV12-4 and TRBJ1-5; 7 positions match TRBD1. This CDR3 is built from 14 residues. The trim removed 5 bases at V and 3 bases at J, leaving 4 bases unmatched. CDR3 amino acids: CASSPDRANQPQHF. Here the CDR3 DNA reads TGTGCCAGCAGTCCCGACAGGGCCAATCAGCCCCAGCATTTT.

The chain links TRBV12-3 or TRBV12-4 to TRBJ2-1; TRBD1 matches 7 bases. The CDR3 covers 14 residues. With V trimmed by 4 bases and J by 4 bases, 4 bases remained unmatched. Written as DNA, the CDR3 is TGTGCCAGCAGTTACGGACAGGTGTACAATGAGCAGTTCTTC. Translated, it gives CASSYGQVYNEQFF.

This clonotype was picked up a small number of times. CDR3 region: CASSLPGGRTDTQYF. In DNA form, the CDR3 reads TGTGCCAGCAGCTTACCGGGAGGGCGCACAGATACGCAGTATTTT. This chain links TRBV7-2 with TRBJ2-3; 8 bases agree with TRBD2. The CDR3 sequence is 15 residues long. Germline assignment: CDR1 SGHTA and CDR2 FQGNSA. V lost 2 bases and J lost 1; bases outside the gene matches: 2.

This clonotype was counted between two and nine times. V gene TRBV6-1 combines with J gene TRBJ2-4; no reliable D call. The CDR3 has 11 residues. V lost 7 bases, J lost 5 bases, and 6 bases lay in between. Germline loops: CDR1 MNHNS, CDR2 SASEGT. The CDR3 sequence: CASKDQNIQYF. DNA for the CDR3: TGTGCCAGCAAAGACCAAAACATTCAGTACTTC.

The CDR3 DNA follows: TGTGCCAGCAGTTTTGGGACCGCGGTCCTGACTTTC. Encoded protein: CASSFGTAVLTF. V and J are TRBV12-3 or TRBV12-4 and TRBJ2-6; D might be TRBD1 or TRBD2, each matching 5 bases. This CDR3 has 12 amino acids. V shed 3 bases and J shed 13 bases, with 10 bases lying between them.

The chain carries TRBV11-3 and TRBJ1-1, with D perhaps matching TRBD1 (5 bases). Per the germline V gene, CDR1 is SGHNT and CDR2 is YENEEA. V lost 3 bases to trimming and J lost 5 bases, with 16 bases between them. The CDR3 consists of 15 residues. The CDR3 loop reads CASSLDATGGTEAFF. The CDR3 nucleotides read TGTGCCAGCAGCTTGGACGCCACGGGGGGTACTGAAGCTTTCTTT.

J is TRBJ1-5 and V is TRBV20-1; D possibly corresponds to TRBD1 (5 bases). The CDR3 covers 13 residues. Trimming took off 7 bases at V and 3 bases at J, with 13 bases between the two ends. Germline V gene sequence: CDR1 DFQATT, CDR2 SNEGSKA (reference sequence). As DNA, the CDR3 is TGCAGTGTCCAAACAGGCTTCAATCAGCCCCAGCATTTT. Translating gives CSVQTGFNQPQHF.

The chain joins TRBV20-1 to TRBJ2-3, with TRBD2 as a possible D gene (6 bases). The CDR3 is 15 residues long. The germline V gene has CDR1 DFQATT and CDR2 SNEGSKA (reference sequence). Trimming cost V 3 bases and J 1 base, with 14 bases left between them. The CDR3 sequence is CSARDLALGTDTQYF. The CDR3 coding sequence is TGCAGTGCTAGGGACCTAGCGTTAGGCACAGATACGCAGTATTTT.

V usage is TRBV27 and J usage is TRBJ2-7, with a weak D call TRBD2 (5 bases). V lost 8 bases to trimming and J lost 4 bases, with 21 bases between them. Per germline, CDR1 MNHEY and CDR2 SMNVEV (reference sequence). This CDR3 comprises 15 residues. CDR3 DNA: TGTGCCAGCGGGAGAACTCGATCCCCTCTTTACGAGCAGTACTTC. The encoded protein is CASGRTRSPLYEQYF.

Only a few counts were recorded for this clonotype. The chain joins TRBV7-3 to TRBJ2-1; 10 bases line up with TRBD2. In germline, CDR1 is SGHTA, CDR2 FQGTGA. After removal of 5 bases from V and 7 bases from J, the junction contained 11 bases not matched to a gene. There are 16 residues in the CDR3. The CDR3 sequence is CASSPIAGGMGNEQFF. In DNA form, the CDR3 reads TGTGCCAGCAGCCCCATAGCGGGAGGAATGGGGAATGAGCAGTTCTTC.

The DNA of the CDR3 is TGTGCCACCAGTGAGCCGGGACAGAACTATGGCTACACCTTC. Translated, it gives CATSEPGQNYGYTF. This chain connects TRBV24-1 to TRBJ1-2; 7 bases are a match to TRBD1. V trimming: 4 bases; J trimming: 2 bases; junction bases outside the gene matches: 3. Germline V gene data show CDR1 as KGHDR and CDR2 as SFDVKD. CDR3 length: 14 amino acids.

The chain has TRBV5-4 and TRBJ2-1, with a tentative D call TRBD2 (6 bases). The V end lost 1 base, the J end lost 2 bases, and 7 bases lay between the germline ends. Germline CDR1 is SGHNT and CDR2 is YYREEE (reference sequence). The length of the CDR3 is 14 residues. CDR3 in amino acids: CASSLPGAYNEQFF. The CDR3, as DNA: TGTGCCAGCAGCTTGCCGGGAGCCTACAATGAGCAGTTCTTC.

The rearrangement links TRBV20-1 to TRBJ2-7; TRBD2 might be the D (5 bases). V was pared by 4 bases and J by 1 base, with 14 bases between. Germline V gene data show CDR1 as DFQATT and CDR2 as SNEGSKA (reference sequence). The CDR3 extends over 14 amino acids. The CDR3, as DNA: TGCAGTGCTATGCGGGTTAGTGAGTCCTACGAGCAGTACTTC. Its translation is CSAMRVSESYEQYF.

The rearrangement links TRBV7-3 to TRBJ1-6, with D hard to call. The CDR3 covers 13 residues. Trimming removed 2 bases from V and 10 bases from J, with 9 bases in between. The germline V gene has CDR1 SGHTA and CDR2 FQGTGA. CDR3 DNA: TGTGCCAGCAGCTTAGGAGGGAGATCACCCCTCCACTTT. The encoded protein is CASSLGGRSPLHF.

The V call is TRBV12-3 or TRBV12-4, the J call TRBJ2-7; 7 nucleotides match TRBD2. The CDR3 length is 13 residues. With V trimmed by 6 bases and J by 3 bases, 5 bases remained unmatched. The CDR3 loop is CASRSGGNYEQYF. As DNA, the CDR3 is TGTGCCAGCAGGTCCGGGGGGAACTACGAGCAGTACTTC.

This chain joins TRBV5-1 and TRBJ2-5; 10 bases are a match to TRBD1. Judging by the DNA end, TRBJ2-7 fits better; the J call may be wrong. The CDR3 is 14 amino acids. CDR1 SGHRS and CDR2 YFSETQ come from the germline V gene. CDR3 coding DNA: TGCGCCAGCAGCTTGCCGACAGGGGGCAACGAGCAGTACTTC. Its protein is CASSLPTGGNEQYF.

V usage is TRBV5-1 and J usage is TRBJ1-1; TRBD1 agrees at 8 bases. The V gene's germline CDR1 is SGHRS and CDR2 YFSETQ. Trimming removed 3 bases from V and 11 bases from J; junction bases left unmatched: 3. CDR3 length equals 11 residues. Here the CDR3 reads CASSSGGPAFF. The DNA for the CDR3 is TGCGCCAGCAGCTCAGGGGGCCCGGCTTTCTTT.

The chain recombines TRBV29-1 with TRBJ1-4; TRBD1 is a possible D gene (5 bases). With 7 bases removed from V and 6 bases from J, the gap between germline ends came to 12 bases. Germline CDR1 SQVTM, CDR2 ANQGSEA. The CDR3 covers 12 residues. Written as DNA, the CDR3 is TGCAGCGGTCAGGGTGGCGATGAAAAACTGTTTTTT. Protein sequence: CSGQGGDEKLFF.

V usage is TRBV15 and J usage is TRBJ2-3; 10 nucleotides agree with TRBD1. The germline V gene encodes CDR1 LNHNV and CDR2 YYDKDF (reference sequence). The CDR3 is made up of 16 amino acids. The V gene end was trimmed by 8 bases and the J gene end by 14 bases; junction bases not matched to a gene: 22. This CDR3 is CATEYPGTGEHRYAYF. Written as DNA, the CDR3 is TGTGCCACCGAGTACCCCGGGACAGGGGAACACAGATACGCGTATTTT. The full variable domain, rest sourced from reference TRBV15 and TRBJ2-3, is DAMVIQNPRYQVTQFGKPVTLSCSQTLNHNVMYWYQQKSSQAPKLLFHYYDKDFNNEADTPDNFQSRRPNTSFCFLDIRSPGLGDTAMYLCATEYPGTGEHRYAYFGPGTRLTVL.

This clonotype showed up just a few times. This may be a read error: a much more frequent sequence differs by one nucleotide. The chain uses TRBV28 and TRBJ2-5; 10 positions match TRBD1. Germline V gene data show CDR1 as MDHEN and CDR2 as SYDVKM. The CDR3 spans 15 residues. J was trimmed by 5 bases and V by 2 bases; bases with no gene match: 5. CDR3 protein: CASSLTGTGDETQYF. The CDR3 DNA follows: TGTGCCAGCAGTTTAACCGGGACAGGGGATGAGACCCAGTACTTC. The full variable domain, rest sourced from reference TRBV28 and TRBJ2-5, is DVKVTQSSRYLVKRTGEKVFLECVQDMDHENMFWYRQDPGLGLRLIYFSYDVKMKEKGDIPEGYSVSREKKERFSLILESASTNQTSMYLCASSLTGTGDETQYFGPGTRLLVL.

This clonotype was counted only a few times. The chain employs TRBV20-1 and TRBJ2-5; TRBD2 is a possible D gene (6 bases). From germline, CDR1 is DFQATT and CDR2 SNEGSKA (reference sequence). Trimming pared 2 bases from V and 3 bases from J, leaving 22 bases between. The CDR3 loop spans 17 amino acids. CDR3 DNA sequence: TGCAGTGCTAGACCCTGGCCCCTCGGGAGCGGAGAAGAGACCCAGTACTTC. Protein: CSARPWPLGSGEETQYF.

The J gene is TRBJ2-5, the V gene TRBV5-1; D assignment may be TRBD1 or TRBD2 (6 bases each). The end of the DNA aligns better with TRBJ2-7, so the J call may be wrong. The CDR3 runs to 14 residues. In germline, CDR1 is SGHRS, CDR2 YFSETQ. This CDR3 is CASRRGVAVDEQYF. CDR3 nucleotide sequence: TGCGCCAGCAGAAGGGGGGTCGCCGTCGACGAGCAGTACTTC.

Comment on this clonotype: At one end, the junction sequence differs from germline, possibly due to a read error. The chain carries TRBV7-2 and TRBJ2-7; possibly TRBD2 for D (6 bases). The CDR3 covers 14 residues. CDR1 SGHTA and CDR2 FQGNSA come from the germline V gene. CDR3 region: CASGLEGDPYEQYF. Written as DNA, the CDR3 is TGTGCCAGCGGCTTGGAGGGCGACCCCTACGAGCAGTACTTC.

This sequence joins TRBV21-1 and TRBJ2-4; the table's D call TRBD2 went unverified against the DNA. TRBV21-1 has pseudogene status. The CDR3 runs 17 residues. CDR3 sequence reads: CATPRGGPRVAKNIQYF. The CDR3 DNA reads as TGTGCCACCCCGAGGGGGGGCCCTCGGGTGGCCAAAAACATTCAGTACTTC.

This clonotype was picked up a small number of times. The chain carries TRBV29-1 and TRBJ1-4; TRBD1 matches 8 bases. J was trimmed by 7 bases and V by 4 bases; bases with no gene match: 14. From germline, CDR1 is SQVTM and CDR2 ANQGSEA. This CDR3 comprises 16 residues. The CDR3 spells CSVAGGQGASSEKLFF. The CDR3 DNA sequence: TGCAGCGTTGCTGGGGGGCAGGGGGCATCGAGTGAAAAACTGTTTTTT.

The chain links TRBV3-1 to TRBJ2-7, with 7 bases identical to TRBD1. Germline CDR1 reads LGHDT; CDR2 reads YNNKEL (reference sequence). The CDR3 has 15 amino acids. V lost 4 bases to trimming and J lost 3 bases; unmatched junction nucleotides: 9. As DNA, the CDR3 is TGTGCCAGCAGCCCAATCCCCGGGACAGTCTACGAGCAGTACTTC. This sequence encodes CASSPIPGTVYEQYF.

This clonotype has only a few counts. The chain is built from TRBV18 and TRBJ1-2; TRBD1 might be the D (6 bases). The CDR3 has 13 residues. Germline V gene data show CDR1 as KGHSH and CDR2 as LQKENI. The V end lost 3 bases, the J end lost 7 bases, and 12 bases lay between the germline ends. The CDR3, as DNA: TGTGCCAGCTCACCCGGACAGAAGATTGGCTACACCTTC. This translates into CASSPGQKIGYTF. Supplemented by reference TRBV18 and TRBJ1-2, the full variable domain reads NAGVMQNPRHLVRRRGQEARLRCSPMKGHSHVYWYRQLPEEGLKFMVYLQKENIIDESGMPKERFSAEFPKEGPSILRIQQVVRGDSAAYFCASSPGQKIGYTFGSGTRLTVV.